This entry is about one TCR beta chain. Sequencing was performed with immunoSEQ multiplex PCR; in TCRdb, only in-frame clones are kept and a portion is missing. In the table there are some 72,000 clones, about 90% of which are singletons. The data derive from a study of OX40 agonist ivuxolimab in advanced cancers. Study details: The patients received ivuxolimab by intravenous route every 2 weeks at 0.01 to 10 mg/kg.

Trimming shortened V by 4 bases and J by 7 bases, and 12 bases separated the two germline ends. CDR3 length: 13 residues. In germline, CDR1 is SGHNT, CDR2 YENEEA. Sequences were derived from CD4+ or CD8+ T cells sorted from blood, sampled in a trial of the OX40 agonist ivuxolimab. The rearrangement links TRBV11-3 to TRBJ2-3; possibly TRBD1 for D (6 bases). This TCR was recovered from an adult with an advanced solid tumor such as melanoma, head and neck, liver or kidney cancer. CDR3 nucleotides: TGTGCCAGCAGCTCGGACAGTCTCCATACGCAGTATTTT. Translating it yields CASSSDSLHTQYF.